These T cell receptor beta chains were read from a single sample in a study of blood T cell repertoires in COVID-19. The method was immunoSEQ multiplex PCR; TCRdb's version includes in-frame clones alone and lacks a portion of them. The sample includes about 150,000 clones, roughly nine tenths seen only once; the top ten take approximately 3%. Input material: peripheral blood. These receptors were obtained from a woman in her sixties with active COVID-19. CDR3s leave out the opening cysteine and the closing phenylalanine or tryptophan. The order of the fields is CDR3 length, V gene, CDR3 protein.

>10|TRBV27
ASSFINEKLF
>11|TRBV2
ASSTGSSYEQY
>12|TRBV2
ASKTGTGNEKLF
>12|TRBV5-1
ASSLGGRTEEQY
>12|TRBV28
ASSLRPRADTQY
>13|TRBV6-6
ASGMRTSSYNEQF
>9|TRBV30
ALGRRGEQF
>12|TRBV18
ASAGTGGYNEQF
>16|TRBV9
ASSVLTGTGDMNTEAF
>11|TRBV7-2
ASSFNRGGEAF
>14|TRBV11-3
ASSSYYSGGQDEQF
>11|TRBV5-4
ASSPRSEETQY
>13|TRBV15
ATSRDRGGIETQY
>13|TRBV4-3
ASSPHGAGEYGYT
>13|TRBV11-2
ASSLEGTGMHGYT
>13|TRBV5-6
ASSSPTGVNSPLH
>13|TRBV28
ASLRQGTRHNEQF
>14|TRBV6-1
ASSEFAGGHQETQY
>12|TRBV7-9
ASSKGNQGPEAF
>12|TRBV5-1
ASSLVAGGYEQY
>13|TRBV6-2/TRBV6-3
ASSPGQGGNYGYT
>17|TRBV29-1
SVEELLQEILQGVGEQF
>16|TRBV5-1
ASSFGLAGVGGTDTQY
>11|TRBV5-1
ASSLGRTDTQY
>13|TRBV7-9
AIRAGLAGAGELF
>15|TRBV6-2/TRBV6-3
ASSYSSGPGGPYEQY
>10|TRBV19
ASSIYLYGYT
>10|TRBV6-5
AVDRPNNEQF
>14|TRBV4-1
ASSLHLSGANNEQF
>13|TRBV2
ATNPGLPSYNEQF
>12|TRBV10-2
ASNPGQGVYEQY
>13|TRBV18
ASSPGLAGGLQQF
>12|TRBV6-2/TRBV6-3
ASSLTNNPYEQY
>13|TRBV28
ASSFLARGPTEAF
>12|TRBV2
ASVMGTPTGELF
>9|TRBV18
ASSPGVGYT
>14|TRBV7-9
ASSLGQVTFNQPQH
>11|TRBV3-1/TRBV3-2
ASSPGTYNEQF
>13|TRBV27
ASSLSSGRWHEQF
>14|TRBV15
ATSPGDRGYTNEQF
>13|TRBV15
ATSHGGSSYNEQF
>9|TRBV10-2
ATLGGFGYT
>11|TRBV2
ASSVPGVTEAF
>12|TRBV27
ASRDRGGLGEQY
>14|TRBV7-9
ASSFLRGSPYAEQY
>12|TRBV19
ASSMVRADSPLH
>13|TRBV6-2/TRBV6-3
ASSLVGAIQETQY
>13|TRBV7-9
ASSLGGQAKETQY
>13|TRBV5-6
ASSLGLAANNEQF
>14|TRBV4-1
ASSQVLLATNEKLF